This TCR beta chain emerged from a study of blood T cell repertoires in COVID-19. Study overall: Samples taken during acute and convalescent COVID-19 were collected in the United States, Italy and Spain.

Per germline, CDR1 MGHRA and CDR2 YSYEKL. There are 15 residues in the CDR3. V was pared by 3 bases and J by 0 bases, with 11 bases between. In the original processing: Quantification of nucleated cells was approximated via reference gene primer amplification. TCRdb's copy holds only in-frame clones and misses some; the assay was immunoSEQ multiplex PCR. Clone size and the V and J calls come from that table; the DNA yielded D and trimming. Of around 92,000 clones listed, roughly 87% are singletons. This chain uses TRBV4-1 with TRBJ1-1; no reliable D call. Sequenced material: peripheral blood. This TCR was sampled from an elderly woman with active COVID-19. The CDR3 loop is CASSQDAGVNTEAFF. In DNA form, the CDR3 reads TGCGCCAGCAGCCAGGATGCGGGAGTGAACACTGAAGCTTTCTTT.